Below are 21 T cell receptor beta chains sequenced from a single sample in a study of CD8 T cells in Susac syndrome. An input of about 0.5 to 1 ug of RNA was subjected to reverse transcription using random hexamers. MiXCR, applied by TCRdb to the immunoSEQ multiplex PCR reads, yields one record per CDR3 protein. The sample yields around 140,000 distinct CDR3 sequences, over 75% seen once. Input material: CD8+ T cells from PBMCs. The receptor set was obtained from a human donor with multiple sclerosis.

This clonotype has only a few counts. The chain recombines TRBV6-1 with TRBJ1-6; D may be TRBD1 (6 bases). With 8 bases removed from V and 7 bases from J, the gap between germline ends came to 18 bases. The CDR3 is 15 amino acids. CDR1 is MNHNS and CDR2 is SASEGT in the germline V gene. CDR3 sequence reads: CASDLPGGWNSPLHF. In DNA, the CDR3 is TGTGCCAGCGATCTGCCCGGGGGCTGGAATTCACCCCTCCACTTT.

J is TRBJ1-1 and V is TRBV11-2; 8 nucleotides line up with TRBD1. The germline V gene encodes CDR1 SGHAT and CDR2 FQNNGV. CDR3 length: 13 amino acids. Germline trimming cut 3 bases from V and 8 bases from J; bases unmatched to any gene: 5. CDR3 region: CASSFSGGLEAFF. CDR3 coding DNA: TGTGCCAGCAGCTTTTCAGGGGGCCTGGAAGCTTTCTTT.

The V call is TRBV30, the J call TRBJ1-1; D uncertain. The CDR3 totals 11 residues. Germline V gene data show CDR1 as GTSNPN and CDR2 as SVGIG (reference sequence). Trimming left V 2 bases short and J 4 bases short, with 5 bases between. For the CDR3, the DNA is TGTGCCTGGAGTATGGGCACTGAAGCTTTCTTT. Its translation is CAWSMGTEAFF.

The chain links TRBV20-1 to TRBJ1-2, with a weak D call TRBD1 (6 bases). Germline V CDR1 and CDR2: DFQATT, SNEGSKA (reference sequence). CDR3 length: 12 amino acids. Trimming took off 3 bases at V and 2 bases at J, with 7 bases between the two ends. CDR3 in DNA: TGCAGTGCTAGGGGGACAAACTATGGCTACACCTTC. Protein: CSARGTNYGYTF.

The chain joins TRBV6-2 or TRBV6-3 to TRBJ1-1, with D possibly TRBD1 on 5 matching bases. V shed 6 bases and J shed 2 bases, with 19 bases lying between them. The germline V gene encodes CDR1 MNHEY and CDR2 SVGEGT. The CDR3 totals 16 residues. The CDR3 bases are TGTGCCAGCAGCCCACATCTCCAGGGAAAAAACACTGAAGCTTTCTTT. It encodes CASSPHLQGKNTEAFF.

The count of this clonotype is one. The V call is TRBV12-3 or TRBV12-4, the J call TRBJ1-5, with no clear D. The CDR3 totals 13 residues. V lost 4 bases and J lost 2, with 6 bases in between. For the CDR3, the DNA is TGTGCCAGCAGTTGGCGCGGCAATCAGCCCCAGCATTTT. Protein product: CASSWRGNQPQHF.

The chain combines TRBV2 with TRBJ1-2; the match to TRBD1 covers 8 bases. The CDR3 covers 12 residues. Germline V gives CDR1 SNHLY, CDR2 FYNNEI. Here the CDR3 DNA reads TGTGCTCTTGACAGGGGTTTGTATGGCTACACCTTC. Translated: CALDRGLYGYTF.

In its sample, this clonotype was seen once. The chain links TRBV29-1 to TRBJ2-2; D gene uncertain. Trimming shortened V by 4 bases and J by 5 bases, and 8 bases separated the two germline ends. Germline V gives CDR1 SQVTM, CDR2 ANQGSEA. This CDR3 has 12 amino acids. The CDR3, as DNA: TGCAGCGTTGGAGTTGGAACCGGGGAGCTGTTTTTT. This encodes CSVGVGTGELFF.

The J gene is TRBJ1-6, the V gene TRBV7-9, with D tentatively TRBD1 (5 bases). Germline CDR1 reads SEHNR; CDR2 reads FQNEAQ (reference sequence). The CDR3 runs to 17 residues. The V end was cut by 5 bases, the J end by 10 bases, with 24 bases between. Written as DNA, the CDR3 is TGTGCCAGCAGCCCACAGGACGGCAGCCGCGGGCGGTCACCCCTCCACTTT. It is translated as CASSPQDGSRGRSPLHF.

This clonotype was picked up one time. The V and J genes are TRBV9 and TRBJ2-2; 7 nucleotides agree with TRBD1. The trim removed 2 bases at V and 4 bases at J, leaving 8 bases unmatched. There are 16 residues in the CDR3. The V gene's germline CDR1 is SGDLS and CDR2 YYNGEE. This CDR3 is CASSVRQGVSTGELFF. CDR3 DNA sequence: TGTGCCAGCAGCGTTAGACAGGGTGTAAGCACCGGGGAGCTGTTTTTT.

V usage is TRBV6-1 and J usage is TRBJ2-4, with D perhaps being TRBD1 or TRBD2 (5 bases each). The ends were cut back, 6 bases at V and 0 bases at J, with 27 bases in the middle. Germline V gives CDR1 MNHNS, CDR2 SASEGT. The CDR3 has 20 residues. The CDR3, as DNA: TGTGCCAGCAGGCTTACGGGGCTACTCGACGCACCTTTAGCCAAAAACATTCAGTACTTC. Protein product: CASRLTGLLDAPLAKNIQYF.

CDR3 nucleotides: TGTGCCAGTACCCTCGACAGGGAGGGATACTATGGCTACACCTTC. Encoded protein: CASTLDREGYYGYTF. This chain connects TRBV19 to TRBJ1-2; 7 bases align to TRBD1. The CDR3 length is 15 residues. Germline lookup yields CDR1 LNHDA and CDR2 SQIVND (reference sequence). The junction had 11 bases not matched to a gene; V was cut back by 7 bases and J by 3 bases. The full variable domain, in which reference TRBV19 and TRBJ1-2 provide the parts outside the CDR3, is DGGITQSPKYLFRKEGQNVTLSCEQNLNHDAMYWYRQDPGQGLRLIYYSQIVNDFQKGDIAEGYSVSREKKESFPLTVTSAQKNPTAFYLCASTLDREGYYGYTFGSGTRLTVV.

The chain uses TRBV28 and TRBJ2-1; D might be TRBD1 (5 bases). This CDR3 spans 17 amino acids. V was pared by 3 bases and J by 2 bases, with 17 bases between. Germline V gene lookup returns CDR1 MDHEN and CDR2 SYDVKM. The CDR3 sequence: CASSFAFRGVAYNEQFF. In DNA, the CDR3 is TGTGCCAGCAGTTTCGCATTTAGGGGTGTCGCCTACAATGAGCAGTTCTTC. The variable domain in full, with the rest retrieved from reference TRBV28 and TRBJ2-1, is DVKVTQSSRYLVKRTGEKVFLECVQDMDHENMFWYRQDPGLGLRLIYFSYDVKMKEKGDIPEGYSVSREKKERFSLILESASTNQTSMYLCASSFAFRGVAYNEQFFGPGTRLTVL.

V gene TRBV18 combines with J gene TRBJ2-3; D gene unclear. V dropped 6 bases and J dropped 5 bases, with 3 bases sitting between them. The CDR3 has 10 residues. Looked up from germline, CDR1 is KGHSH and CDR2 is LQKENI. The DNA for the CDR3 is TGTGCCAGCTCGGAAGATACGCAGTATTTT. It translates to CASSEDTQYF.

V usage is TRBV5-5 and J usage is TRBJ2-1, with D perhaps given as TRBD1 or TRBD2 (5 bases each). Germline V gives CDR1 SGHKS, CDR2 YYEKEE (reference sequence). There are 16 residues in the CDR3. Trimming pared 0 bases from V and 4 bases from J, leaving 14 bases between. The CDR3 sequence is CASSLDRDHSYNEQFF. In DNA, the CDR3 is TGTGCCAGCAGCTTGGACCGGGACCATAGTTACAATGAGCAGTTCTTC.

This chain uses TRBV4-3 with TRBJ2-6; D call uncertain. The length of the CDR3 is 15 residues. Germline CDR1 LGHNA, CDR2 YSLEER. V lost 2 bases to trimming and J lost 2 bases, with 7 bases between them. The CDR3, as DNA: TGCGCCAGCAGCCAAAAGTCCCCTGGGGCCAACGTCCTGACTTTC. Its translation is CASSQKSPGANVLTF.

The sample holds a few counts of this clonotype. The CDR3 nucleotides read TGTGCCTGGAGTTCAGTGAACACTGAAGCTTTCTTT. Translation: CAWSSVNTEAFF. The V gene is TRBV30, the J gene TRBJ1-1, with no clear D. V was pared by 2 bases and J by 0 bases, with 4 bases between. The CDR3 contains 12 residues. Per the germline V gene, CDR1 is GTSNPN and CDR2 is SVGIG (reference sequence).

This chain links TRBV27 with TRBJ1-1; D unclear. CDR3 length equals 14 residues. V was cut by 2 bases and J by 0 bases, with 7 bases left in between. Germline V CDR1 and CDR2: MNHEY, SMNVEV (reference sequence). The CDR3 loop reads CASSLLGMNTEAFF. The CDR3 region has the DNA TGTGCCAGCAGTTTACTTGGGATGAACACTGAAGCTTTCTTT.

CDR3 sequence (DNA): TGTGCCAGTAGTACATTGAACACTGAAGCTTTCTTT. Protein: CASSTLNTEAFF. This sequence joins TRBV19 and TRBJ1-1; D gene ambiguous. The V end lost 4 bases, the J end lost 0 bases, and 3 bases lay between the germline ends. This CDR3 is built from 12 residues. From germline, CDR1 is LNHDA and CDR2 SQIVND (reference sequence).

The rearrangement uses TRBV4-2 and TRBJ2-1; possible D gene TRBD2, 5 bases. The CDR3 runs to 15 residues. V lost 3 bases to trimming and J lost 2 bases, with 11 bases between them. Per the germline V gene, CDR1 is LGHNA and CDR2 is YNFKEQ. In DNA form, the CDR3 reads TGTGCCAGCAGCCAGATACTTAGCGCCTACAATGAGCAGTTCTTC. Translating gives CASSQILSAYNEQFF.

The rearrangement joins TRBV7-8 to TRBJ2-2; TRBD2 agrees at 8 bases. Per the germline V gene, CDR1 is SGHVS and CDR2 is FQNEAQ. The CDR3 is 18 amino acids. Trimming removed 3 bases from V and 1 base from J; junction bases left unmatched: 10. The CDR3 coding sequence is TGTGCCAGCAGCTTTGACCCCGCGGGGGGAGAGAACACCGGGGAGCTGTTTTTT. Translated: CASSFDPAGGENTGELFF.